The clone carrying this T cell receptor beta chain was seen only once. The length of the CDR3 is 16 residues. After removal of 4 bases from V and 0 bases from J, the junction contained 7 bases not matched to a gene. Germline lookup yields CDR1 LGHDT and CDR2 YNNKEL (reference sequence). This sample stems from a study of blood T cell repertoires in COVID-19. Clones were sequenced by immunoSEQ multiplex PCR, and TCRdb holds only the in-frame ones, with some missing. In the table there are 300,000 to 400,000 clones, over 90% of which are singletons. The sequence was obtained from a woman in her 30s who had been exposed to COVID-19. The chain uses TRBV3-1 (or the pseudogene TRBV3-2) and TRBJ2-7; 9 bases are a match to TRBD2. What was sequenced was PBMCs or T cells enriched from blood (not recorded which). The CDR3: CASSRKTSGSSYEQYF. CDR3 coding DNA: TGTGCCAGCAGCCGGAAGACTAGCGGAAGCTCCTACGAGCAGTACTTC.